The TCR beta chain described here comes from a study of cytomegalovirus exposure and HLA in healthy donors. The wider study: An analysis done earlier identified about 120 million unique TCR beta sequences from 150 million to 200 million T cells.

This CDR3 contains 14 residues. Looked up from germline, CDR1 is MNHEY and CDR2 is SVGAGI. V lost 6 bases and J lost 8, with 16 bases in between. With regard to this clone: Its antigen is unknown.

Findings of the study overall: Some TCR beta chains (more than 150 of them) were listed as cytomegalovirus-associated. Donor immune exposure was known only as CMV serostatus.

PCR was performed using 60 Vbeta and 13 Jbeta primers. Generated by immunoSEQ multiplex PCR, the TCRdb table keeps only in-frame clones and is missing some. Among around 110,000 clones listed, roughly two thirds were seen once. This receptor was identified in a woman in her 30s in good health and CMV-seronegative. The sequenced material came from PBMCs. The chain is built from TRBV6-5 and TRBJ1-4, with D perhaps matching TRBD1 (6 bases). This CDR3 reads CASRPGTLREKLFF. In nucleotides, the CDR3 is TGTGCCAGCAGGCCCGGGACACTAAGAGAAAAACTGTTTTTT.